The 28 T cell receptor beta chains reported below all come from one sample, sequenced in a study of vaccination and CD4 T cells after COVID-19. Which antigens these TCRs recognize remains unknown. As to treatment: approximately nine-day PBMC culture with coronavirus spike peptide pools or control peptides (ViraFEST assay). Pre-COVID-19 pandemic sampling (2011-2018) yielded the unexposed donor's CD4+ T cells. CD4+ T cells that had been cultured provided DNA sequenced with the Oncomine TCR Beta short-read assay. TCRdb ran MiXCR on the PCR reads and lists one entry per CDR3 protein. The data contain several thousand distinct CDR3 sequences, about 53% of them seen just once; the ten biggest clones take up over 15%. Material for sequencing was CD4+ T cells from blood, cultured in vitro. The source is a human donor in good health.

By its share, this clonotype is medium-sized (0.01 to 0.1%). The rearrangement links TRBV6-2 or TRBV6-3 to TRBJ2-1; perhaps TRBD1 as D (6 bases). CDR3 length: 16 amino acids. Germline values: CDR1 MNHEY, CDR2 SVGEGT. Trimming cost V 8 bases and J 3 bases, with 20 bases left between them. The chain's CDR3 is CASAKGTPEHYNEQFF. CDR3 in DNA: TGTGCCAGCGCCAAAGGGACACCTGAACACTACAATGAGCAGTTCTTC.

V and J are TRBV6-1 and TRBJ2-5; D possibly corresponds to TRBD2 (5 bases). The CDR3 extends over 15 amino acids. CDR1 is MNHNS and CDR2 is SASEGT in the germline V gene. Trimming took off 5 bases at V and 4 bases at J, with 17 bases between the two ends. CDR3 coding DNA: TGTGCCAGCAGTATCGGTCGGGGAAGGGCAGAGACCCAGTACTTC. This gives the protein CASSIGRGRAETQYF.

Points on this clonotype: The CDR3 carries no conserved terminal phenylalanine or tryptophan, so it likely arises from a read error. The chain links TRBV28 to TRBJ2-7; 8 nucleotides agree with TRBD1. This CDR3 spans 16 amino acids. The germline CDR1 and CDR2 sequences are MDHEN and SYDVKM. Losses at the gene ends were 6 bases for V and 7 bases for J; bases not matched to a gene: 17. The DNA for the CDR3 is TGTGCCAGCAGCTCCACCCTGACAGGGGCGAAGCGGGAGCAGTACTTG. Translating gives CASSSTLTGAKREQYL.

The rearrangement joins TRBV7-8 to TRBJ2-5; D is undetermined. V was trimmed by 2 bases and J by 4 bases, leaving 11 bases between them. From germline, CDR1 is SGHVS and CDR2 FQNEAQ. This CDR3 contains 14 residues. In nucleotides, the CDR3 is TGTGCCAGCAGCTTAACCTCTTACCCAGAGACCCAGTACTTC. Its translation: CASSLTSYPETQYF.

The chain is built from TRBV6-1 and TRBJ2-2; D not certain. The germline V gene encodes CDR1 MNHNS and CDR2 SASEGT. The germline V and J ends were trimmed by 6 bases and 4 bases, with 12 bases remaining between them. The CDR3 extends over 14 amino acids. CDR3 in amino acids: CASRVDQSTGELFF. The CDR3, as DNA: TGTGCCAGCAGGGTAGACCAGAGCACCGGGGAGCTGTTTTTT.

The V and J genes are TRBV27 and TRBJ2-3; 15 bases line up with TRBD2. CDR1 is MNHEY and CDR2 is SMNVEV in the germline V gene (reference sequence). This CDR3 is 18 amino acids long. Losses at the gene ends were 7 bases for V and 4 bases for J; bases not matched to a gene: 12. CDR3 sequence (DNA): TGTGCCAGCAAAAGGACTAGCGGGGGGGTAGTTGTTGCAGATACGCAGTATTTT. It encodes CASKRTSGGVVVADTQYF.

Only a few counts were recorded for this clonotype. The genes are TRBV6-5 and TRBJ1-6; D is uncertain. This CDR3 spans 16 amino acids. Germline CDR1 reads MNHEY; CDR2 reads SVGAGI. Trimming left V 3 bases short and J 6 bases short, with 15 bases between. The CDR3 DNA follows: TGTGCCAGCAGTTATGCGTCAATCCGTCGTAATTCACCCCTCCACTTT. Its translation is CASSYASIRRNSPLHF.

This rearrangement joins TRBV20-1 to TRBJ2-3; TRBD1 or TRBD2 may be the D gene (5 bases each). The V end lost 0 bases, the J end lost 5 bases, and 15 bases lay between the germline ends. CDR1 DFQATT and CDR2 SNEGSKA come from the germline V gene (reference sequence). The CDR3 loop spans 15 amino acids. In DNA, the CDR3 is TGCAGTGCTAGAGATTTCGGGGCGGGTATAGATACGCAGTATTTT. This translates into CSARDFGAGIDTQYF.

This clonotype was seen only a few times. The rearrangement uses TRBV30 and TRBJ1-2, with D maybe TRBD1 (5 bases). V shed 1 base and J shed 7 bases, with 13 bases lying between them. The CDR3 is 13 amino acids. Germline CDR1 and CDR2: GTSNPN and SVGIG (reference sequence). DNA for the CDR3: TGTGCCTGGAGTGCAGGGTGGGCCGGTGGCTACACCTTC. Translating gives CAWSAGWAGGYTF.

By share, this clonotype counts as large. CDR3 in amino acids: CAITKGAPTGELFF. CDR3 sequence (DNA): TGTGCCATCACTAAGGGGGCCCCCACCGGGGAGCTGTTTTTT. The rearrangement uses TRBV10-3 and TRBJ2-2; 7 bases line up with TRBD1. Germline-derived CDR1 and CDR2 are ENHRY and SYGVKD. The trim removed 7 bases at V and 4 bases at J, leaving 6 bases unmatched. There are 14 residues in the CDR3.

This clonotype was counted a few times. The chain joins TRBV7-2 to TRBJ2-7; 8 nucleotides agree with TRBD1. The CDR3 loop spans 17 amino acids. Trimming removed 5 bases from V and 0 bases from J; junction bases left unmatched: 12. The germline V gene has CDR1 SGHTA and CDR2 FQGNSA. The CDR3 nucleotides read TGTGCCAGCAGCCCACGGACAGGGACCCTTCTCTCCTACGAGCAGTACTTC. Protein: CASSPRTGTLLSYEQYF.

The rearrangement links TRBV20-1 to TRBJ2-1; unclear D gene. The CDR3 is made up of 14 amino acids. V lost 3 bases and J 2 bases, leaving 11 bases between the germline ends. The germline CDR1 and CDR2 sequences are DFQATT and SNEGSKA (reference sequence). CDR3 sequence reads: CSARGDITYNEQFF. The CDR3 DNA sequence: TGCAGTGCTAGGGGTGATATAACCTACAATGAGCAGTTCTTC.

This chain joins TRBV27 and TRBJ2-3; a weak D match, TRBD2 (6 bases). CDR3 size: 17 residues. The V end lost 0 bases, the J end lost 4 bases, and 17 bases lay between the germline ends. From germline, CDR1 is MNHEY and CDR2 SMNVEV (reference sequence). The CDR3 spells CASSLSPLAYSADTQYF. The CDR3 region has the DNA TGTGCCAGCAGTTTATCCCCCCTAGCGTATAGTGCAGATACGCAGTATTTT.

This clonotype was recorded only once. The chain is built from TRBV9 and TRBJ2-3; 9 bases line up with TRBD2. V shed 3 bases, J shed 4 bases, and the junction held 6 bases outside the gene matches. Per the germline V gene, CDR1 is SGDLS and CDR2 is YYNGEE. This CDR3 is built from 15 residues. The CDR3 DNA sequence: TGTGCCAGCAGCGAGCCAGCGGGAGGACCAGATACGCAGTATTTT. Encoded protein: CASSEPAGGPDTQYF.

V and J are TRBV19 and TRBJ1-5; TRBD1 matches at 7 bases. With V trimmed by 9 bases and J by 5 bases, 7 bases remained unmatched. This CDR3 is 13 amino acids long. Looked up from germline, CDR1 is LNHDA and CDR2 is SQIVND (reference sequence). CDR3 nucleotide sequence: TGTGCCAGCAATACAGGGGCCTATCAGCCCCAGCATTTT. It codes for CASNTGAYQPQHF. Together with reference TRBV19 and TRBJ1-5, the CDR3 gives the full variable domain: DGGITQSPKYLFRKEGQNVTLSCEQNLNHDAMYWYRQDPGQGLRLIYYSQIVNDFQKGDIAEGYSVSREKKESFPLTVTSAQKNPTAFYLCASNTGAYQPQHFGDGTRLSIL.

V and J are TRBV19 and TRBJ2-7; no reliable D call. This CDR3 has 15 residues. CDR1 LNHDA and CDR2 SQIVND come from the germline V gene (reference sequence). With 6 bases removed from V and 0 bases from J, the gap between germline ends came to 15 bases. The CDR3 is CASRRSYLSSYEQYF. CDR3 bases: TGTGCCAGTAGAAGGTCCTACTTAAGCTCCTACGAGCAGTACTTC.

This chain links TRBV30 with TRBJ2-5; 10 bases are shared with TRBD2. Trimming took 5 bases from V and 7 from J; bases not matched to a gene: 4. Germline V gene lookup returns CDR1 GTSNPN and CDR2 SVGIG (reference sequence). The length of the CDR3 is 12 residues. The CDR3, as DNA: TGTGCCTGGGAATCTAGCGGGAGGACCCAGTACTTC. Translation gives CAWESSGRTQYF.

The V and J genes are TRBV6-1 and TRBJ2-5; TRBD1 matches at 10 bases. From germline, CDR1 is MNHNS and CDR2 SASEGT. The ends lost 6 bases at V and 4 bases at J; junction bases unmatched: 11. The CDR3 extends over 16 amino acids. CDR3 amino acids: CASSRRQGAKGETQYF. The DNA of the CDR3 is TGTGCCAGCAGCCGCCGACAGGGGGCGAAAGGAGAGACCCAGTACTTC.

This CDR3 is CASTNLGTGQPQHF. CDR3 bases: TGTGCCAGCACCAACCTGGGGACAGGTCAGCCCCAGCATTTT. The chain is built from TRBV7-2 and TRBJ1-5; TRBD1 agrees at 8 bases. The V segment lost 7 bases and the J segment 6 bases; nucleotides outside the gene matches: 8. This CDR3 is 14 amino acids long. Germline V gives CDR1 SGHTA, CDR2 FQGNSA.

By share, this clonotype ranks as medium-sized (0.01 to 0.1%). The CDR3 DNA sequence: TGTGCCAGCAGCTCGACAGGGAGTGACTATGGCTACACCTTC. The encoded protein is CASSSTGSDYGYTF. The gene calls are TRBV7-9 and TRBJ1-2; 7 bases fit TRBD1. CDR1 is SEHNR, CDR2 FQNEAQ, per germline (reference sequence). The V segment lost 4 bases and the J segment 3 bases; nucleotides outside the gene matches: 5. This CDR3 is built from 14 residues.

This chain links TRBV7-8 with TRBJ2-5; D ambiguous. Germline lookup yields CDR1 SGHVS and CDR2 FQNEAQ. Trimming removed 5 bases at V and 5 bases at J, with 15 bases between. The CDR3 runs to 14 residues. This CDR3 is CASSRSGSRETQYF. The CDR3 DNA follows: TGTGCCAGCAGCCGCTCCGGGTCCCGGGAGACCCAGTACTTC.

CDR3 in DNA: TGTGCCAGCAGTCGCCTGTCCCGGGACAGGGGGGAGGCTTTCTTT. The encoded protein is CASSRLSRDRGEAFF. The chain uses TRBV6-2 or TRBV6-3 and TRBJ1-1, with 11 bases that match TRBD1. Trimming cost V 5 bases and J 11 bases; bases outside gene matches: 13. The CDR3 sequence is 15 residues long. Germline loops: CDR1 MNHEY, CDR2 SVGEGT.

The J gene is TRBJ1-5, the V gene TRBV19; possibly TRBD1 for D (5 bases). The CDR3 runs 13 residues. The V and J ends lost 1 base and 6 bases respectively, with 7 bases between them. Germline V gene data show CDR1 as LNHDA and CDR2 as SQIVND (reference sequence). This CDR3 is CASSIGGGQPQHF. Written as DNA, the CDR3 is TGTGCCAGTAGTATAGGGGGGGGTCAGCCCCAGCATTTT.

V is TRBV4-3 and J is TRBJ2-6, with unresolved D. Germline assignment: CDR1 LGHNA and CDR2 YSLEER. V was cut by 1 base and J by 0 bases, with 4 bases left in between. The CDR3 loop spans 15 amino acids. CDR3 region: CASSQGGSGANVLTF. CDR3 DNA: TGCGCCAGCAGCCAAGGGGGCTCTGGGGCCAACGTCCTGACTTTC.

CDR3 nucleotide sequence: TGCAGTGCGGAGAGACTAGCTCGTGACACAGATACGCAGTATTTT. Residues: CSAERLARDTDTQYF. V usage is TRBV20-1 and J usage is TRBJ2-3; 7 positions agree with TRBD2. The germline V gene has CDR1 DFQATT and CDR2 SNEGSKA (reference sequence). Germline trimming cut 6 bases from V and 2 bases from J; bases unmatched to any gene: 11. The CDR3 runs 15 residues.

The CDR3 sequence is CASSGAGSYQPQHF. The CDR3 DNA is TGTGCCAGCAGTGGTGCAGGGTCTTATCAGCCCCAGCATTTT. The chain employs TRBV2 and TRBJ1-5, with D possibly TRBD1 on 5 matching bases. Trimming cost V 4 bases and J 5 bases, with 12 bases left between them. Germline lookup yields CDR1 SNHLY and CDR2 FYNNEI. This CDR3 has 14 amino acids.

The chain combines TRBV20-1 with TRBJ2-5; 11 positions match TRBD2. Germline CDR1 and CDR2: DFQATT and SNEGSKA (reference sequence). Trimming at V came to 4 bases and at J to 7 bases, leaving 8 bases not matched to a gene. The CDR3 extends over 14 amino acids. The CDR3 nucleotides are TGCAGTGCTAAGACTAGCGGGATCGGTACGACCCAGTACTTC. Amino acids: CSAKTSGIGTTQYF.

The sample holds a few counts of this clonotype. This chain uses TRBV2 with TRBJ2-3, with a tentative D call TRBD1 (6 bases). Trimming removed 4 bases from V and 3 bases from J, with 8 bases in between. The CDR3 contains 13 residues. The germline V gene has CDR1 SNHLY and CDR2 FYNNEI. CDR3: CASSVRGTDTQYF. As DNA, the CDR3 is TGTGCCAGCAGTGTCAGGGGTACAGATACGCAGTATTTT.